The present entry profiles one TCR beta chain with its context. Antigen unknown. TCRdb called the 5' RACE reads again in MiXCR, with one record for every CDR3 protein. The sample has some 9,300 distinct CDR3 sequences, approximately 54% seen once. The record originates from a study of spatial heterogeneity in lung cancer. The CDR3 spans 16 residues. CDR1 SGHRS and CDR2 YFSETQ come from the germline V gene. J was trimmed by 8 bases and V by 2 bases; bases with no gene match: 13. Findings and limits, study-wide: One measure, the expanded intratumoral alpha and beta TCR count, tracked tumor mutation counts.

Time point reported: sample taken at primary tumor resection. The chain carries TRBV5-1 and TRBJ2-1, with 7 bases lining up with TRBD1. The source material was lung tumor tissue, sampled at surgery. This clonotype originated in a female donor with early-stage non-small cell lung cancer. The CDR3 region is CASSFRKGALTHEQFF. CDR3 bases: TGCGCCAGCAGCTTCCGGAAGGGGGCGCTTACACATGAGCAGTTCTTC.